This T cell receptor (beta chain) was retrieved from a study of monozygotic twins with inflammatory bowel disease. With the 5' RACE reads reprocessed, TCRdb shows one record per CDR3 protein and no DNA. The table for this sample gives around 400,000 distinct CDR3 sequences. The sequencing sample was made of blood. This clonotype originated in a human donor with ulcerative colitis or Crohn's disease, or a healthy co-twin of an affected twin (not recorded which).

The CDR3 loop is CASSRQGTNTEAFF. The chain is built from TRBV7-9 and TRBJ1-1; TCRdb's assignment of TRBD1 cannot be checked, as there is no DNA. The CDR3 sequence is 14 residues long. Germline V CDR1 and CDR2: SEHNR, FQNEAQ (reference sequence).